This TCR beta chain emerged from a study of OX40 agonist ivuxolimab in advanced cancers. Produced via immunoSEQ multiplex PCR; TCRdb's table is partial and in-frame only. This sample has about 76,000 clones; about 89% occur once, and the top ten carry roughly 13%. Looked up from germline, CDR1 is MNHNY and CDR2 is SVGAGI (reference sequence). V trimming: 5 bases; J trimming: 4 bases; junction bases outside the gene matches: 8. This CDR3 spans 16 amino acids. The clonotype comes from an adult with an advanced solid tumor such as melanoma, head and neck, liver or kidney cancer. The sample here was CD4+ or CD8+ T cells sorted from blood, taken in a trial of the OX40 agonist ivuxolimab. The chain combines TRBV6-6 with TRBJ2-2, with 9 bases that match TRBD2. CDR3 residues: CASSPLVREGTGELFF. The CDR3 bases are TGTGCCAGCAGTCCCCTGGTGCGGGAGGGCACCGGGGAGCTGTTTTTT.